This section outlines one T cell receptor beta chain sequence together with its context. No antigen is known for it. The sample is drawn from a study of blood T cells in healthy people across ages. Findings and caveats of the study: Measured against age, TCR beta diversity per million T cells decreased in a roughly linear manner.

For the second PCR, which ran for about 6 to 11 cycles, a sample-barcoded 5' primer and a J-beta primer mix were used. TCRdb re-derived calls from the 5' RACE reads in MiXCR, one entry per CDR3 protein. The table lists about 1,400,000 distinct CDR3 sequences, around 59% of them singletons, with approximately 7% in the top ten. The sequence derives from a man between 18 and 29 years old in good health. The specimen sequenced was blood.

This chain's CDR3 is CASSEGYNSPLHF. CDR3 in DNA: TGTGCCAGCAGTGAGGGATATAATTCACCCCTCCACTTT. The chain combines TRBV6-1 with TRBJ1-6; D is unresolved. Germline CDR1 reads MNHNS; CDR2 reads SASEGT. The CDR3 loop spans 13 amino acids. Trimming stripped 3 bases from V and 4 bases from J, with 4 bases between.